Included here is one T cell receptor beta chain sequence, with context. Its specificity is not known. Time point noted: baseline pretreatment blood. Treatment in this sample: 15 Gy SBRT to primary tumor, nephrectomy 4 weeks later. Blood was sampled at baseline, 2 weeks and 4 weeks after SBRT. This renal cell carcinoma was of the clear cell type. Per germline, CDR1 SNHLY and CDR2 FYNNEI. The V and J ends lost 8 bases and 0 bases respectively, with 13 bases between them. This CDR3 comprises 14 residues. This table comes from immunoSEQ multiplex PCR, and its TCRdb copy is limited to in-frame clones, with some not included. Here the sample spans under 65,000 clones, 60% to 85% being singletons. The source of the sample is a study of radiation and T cells in renal cell carcinoma. Findings of the study overall: Top tumor clonotypes rose in blood 2 weeks post-radiation, then contracted.

The source was blood, collected from a patient whose treatment included radiotherapy and nephrectomy. V gene TRBV2 combines with J gene TRBJ1-1, with D uncertain. The TCR sequence derives from a man in his sixties with renal cell carcinoma. The CDR3: CASSGGSMNTEAFF. As DNA, the CDR3 is TGTGCCAGCTCCGGAGGTTCCATGAACACTGAAGCTTTCTTT.